The 10 T cell receptor beta chains reported below all come from one sample, sequenced in a study of post-analysis software for immune sequencing data. Findings of the study overall: With TRBV5-6, TRBV5-1 and TRBV20-1 included, a handful of TRBV segments were more frequent in patients than in controls.

Their cognate antigens are unknown. TCR beta cDNA libraries had unique molecular identifiers. TCRdb redid the calling of the PCR reads with MiXCR, one entry per CDR3 protein. The sample includes under 200,000 distinct CDR3 sequences, roughly 30% of them seen just once. The sample was blood. These receptors all come from a girl under 18 with multiple sclerosis.

CDR3 in amino acids: CASSARGQGDSPLHF. The CDR3 region has the DNA TGTGCCAGCAGCGCCCGTGGACAGGGTGATTCACCCCTCCACTTT. The chain joins TRBV9 to TRBJ1-6; TRBD1 aligns across 8 bases. Germline V CDR1 and CDR2: SGDLS, YYNGEE. This CDR3 is 15 amino acids long. The junction had 7 bases not matched to a gene; V was cut back by 3 bases and J by 8 bases.

The chain links TRBV25-1 to TRBJ1-6; D might be TRBD1 (5 bases). Germline assignment: CDR1 MGHDK and CDR2 SYGVNS. V was clipped by 5 bases and J by 9 bases, with 8 bases between them. CDR3 length: 12 amino acids. The CDR3 bases are TGTGCCAGCAGTAAACAGGTTTCACCCCTCCACTTT. The encoded protein is CASSKQVSPLHF.

The gene calls are TRBV10-3 and TRBJ1-5, with D perhaps TRBD1 (5 bases). The CDR3 is made up of 16 amino acids. The germline V gene encodes CDR1 ENHRY and CDR2 SYGVKD. With 0 bases removed from V and 0 bases from J, the gap between germline ends came to 9 bases. The CDR3 loop is CAISESKGNSNQPQHF. Written as DNA, the CDR3 is TGTGCCATCAGTGAGTCGAAGGGGAATAGCAATCAGCCCCAGCATTTT.

In this sample, this clonotype turned up once. This rearrangement joins TRBV12-3 or TRBV12-4 to TRBJ1-2; no firm D call. V dropped 4 bases and J dropped 0 bases, with 12 bases sitting between them. There are 15 residues in the CDR3. This CDR3 reads CASSSLPLPNYGYTF. As DNA, the CDR3 is TGTGCCAGCAGTTCCCTCCCCTTACCTAACTATGGCTACACCTTC.

This clonotype was seen a handful of times. The chain uses TRBV29-1 and TRBJ2-2, with D tentatively TRBD1 or TRBD2 (6 bases each). Trimming took 8 bases from V and 7 from J, leaving 23 bases between them. The CDR3 is 15 amino acids. CDR1 is SQVTM and CDR2 is ANQGSEA in the germline V gene. The CDR3: CSPGGLSVRDGELFF. In DNA form, the CDR3 reads TGCAGCCCTGGGGGGCTTTCAGTCCGAGACGGGGAGCTGTTTTTT.

This chain uses TRBV28 with TRBJ2-1; D gene uncertain. The V end was cut by 3 bases, the J end by 6 bases, with 12 bases between. There are 14 residues in the CDR3. The germline V gene has CDR1 MDHEN and CDR2 SYDVKM. CDR3 amino acids: CASSFHDGLNEQFF. For the CDR3, the DNA is TGTGCCAGCAGTTTTCACGACGGGCTCAATGAGCAGTTCTTC.

This clonotype showed up many times. The rearrangement links TRBV7-2 to TRBJ2-7, with 8 bases that match TRBD2. J gave up 3 bases and V 1 base, and 5 bases lay outside the gene matches. Germline CDR1 is SGHTA and CDR2 is FQGNSA. This CDR3 is 15 amino acids long. CDR3 amino acids: CASSLGSSGHYEQYF. CDR3 coding DNA: TGTGCCAGCAGCTTAGGTTCTAGCGGGCACTACGAGCAGTACTTC.

V and J are TRBV28 and TRBJ1-3; D is undetermined. This CDR3 comprises 17 residues. V shed 2 bases and J shed 0 bases, with 14 bases lying between them. Germline V CDR1 and CDR2: MDHEN, SYDVKM. In DNA, the CDR3 is TGTGCCAGCAGTTTAATCGTCGGATCGGGCTCTGGAAACACCATATATTTT. Translating it yields CASSLIVGSGSGNTIYF.

Concerning this clonotype: Given a much more abundant clone one base away, this may be a read error. The V call is TRBV13, the J call TRBJ2-6; D ambiguous. Germline assignment: CDR1 PRHDT and CDR2 FYEKMQ (reference sequence). This CDR3 has 16 amino acids. V was shortened by 3 bases and J by 3 bases, with 12 bases between the two germline ends. CDR3 sequence: CASSLRRVVGANVLTF. CDR3 DNA sequence: TGTGCCAGCAGCTTGCGAAGGGTGGTTGGGGCCAACGTCCTGACTTTC.

As concerns this clonotype: A much larger clone lies one base from this, so it may be a read error. This CDR3 reads CASSYRAYNEQFF. The CDR3 coding sequence is TGTGCCAGCAGTTATCGGGCCTACAATGAGCAGTTCTTC. V gene TRBV6-2 or TRBV6-3 combines with J gene TRBJ2-1, with unresolved D. The CDR3 length is 13 residues. Germline CDR1 reads MNHEY; CDR2 reads SVGEGT. V shed 3 bases and J shed 2 bases, with 5 bases lying between them.